The sequence of this T cell receptor beta chain was determined in a study of blood T cell repertoires in COVID-19. At the level of the study: PBMCs, B-cell-depleted T cells, or T cells provided the cDNA or gDNA that made up the material.

Generated by immunoSEQ multiplex PCR, the TCRdb table keeps only in-frame clones and is missing some. The profile shows about 82,000 clones, around 82% of them singletons. The CDR3 runs to 16 residues. V was pared by 2 bases and J by 4 bases, with 8 bases of the junction left unmatched. Germline CDR1 SGDLS, CDR2 YYNGEE. The TCR originated in a man aged 50-60 years with active or convalescent COVID-19. The V call is TRBV9, the J call TRBJ2-3; 9 bases match TRBD1. Material for sequencing was peripheral blood. The CDR3 DNA sequence: TGTGCCAGCAGCGTCTCGGGACAGGGTTTAGCAGATACGCAGTATTTT. The encoded protein is CASSVSGQGLADTQYF.